These 15 T cell receptor beta chains originate from one sample sequenced in a study of liver allograft versus peripheral blood T cells. Overall study context: Graft-liver T cell receptor repertoires were compared against recipient peripheral blood repertoires.

Using its own MiXCR run on the reads, TCRdb lists one record per CDR3 protein. The top ten clones hold approximately 2.2% of a sample with over 10,000 distinct CDR3 sequences, under 30% of them seen once. The source is a human patient who had a liver transplant. Some T cells may possibly be graft donor cells.

The CDR3 coding sequence is TGTGCCTGGAGTAGGGGTCCAAAGGGGGGTGGGCAAGAGACCCAGTACTTC. This translates into CAWSRGPKGGGQETQYF. The rearrangement links TRBV30 to TRBJ2-5, with D perhaps assigned TRBD1 or TRBD2 (6 bases each). There are 17 residues in the CDR3. Trimming shortened V by 2 bases and J by 2 bases, and 21 bases separated the two germline ends. Germline lookup yields CDR1 GTSNPN and CDR2 SVGIG (reference sequence).

This chain joins TRBV20-1 and TRBJ1-4; D is undetermined. CDR3 length equals 15 residues. Germline V gene data show CDR1 as DFQATT and CDR2 as SNEGSKA (reference sequence). V was cut by 0 bases and J by 0 bases, with 8 bases left in between. For the CDR3, the DNA is TGCAGTGCTAGAGACAGGATTGCAACTAATGAAAAACTGTTTTTT. It translates to CSARDRIATNEKLFF.

The V gene is TRBV6-5, the J gene TRBJ1-3; D is possibly TRBD1 (6 bases). In germline, CDR1 is MNHEY, CDR2 SVGAGI. The CDR3 is 15 amino acids. V lost 5 bases to trimming and J lost 0 bases, with 11 bases between them. CDR3 in amino acids: CASSGQRDSGNTIYF. CDR3 sequence (DNA): TGTGCCAGCAGTGGACAGCGGGACTCTGGAAACACCATATATTTT.

This chain joins TRBV10-3 and TRBJ1-2; no clear D. With 2 bases removed from V and 7 bases from J, the gap between germline ends came to 8 bases. Germline V gives CDR1 ENHRY, CDR2 SYGVKD. This CDR3 spans 12 amino acids. The CDR3 DNA follows: TGTGCCATCAGTGAGGGATCAGGTGGCTACACCTTC. It translates to CAISEGSGGYTF.

By sample share, this clonotype is medium-sized (0.01 to 0.1%). The rearrangement joins TRBV24-1 to TRBJ1-2, with D uncertain. Trimming took 5 bases from V and 2 from J, leaving 5 bases between them. Germline V gene lookup returns CDR1 KGHDR and CDR2 SFDVKD. This CDR3 is built from 12 residues. CDR3 loop: CATSVGNYGYTF. The CDR3, as DNA: TGTGCCACCAGTGTTGGGAACTATGGCTACACCTTC.

Within the sample, this clonotype is medium-sized (0.01 to 0.1%). The chain uses TRBV6-1 and TRBJ1-4; 7 bases are a match to TRBD1. J lost 8 bases, V lost 5 bases, and 8 bases had no gene match. There are 14 residues in the CDR3. Germline CDR1 is MNHNS and CDR2 is SASEGT. The CDR3 bases are TGTGCCAGCAGTCGGACTAGAGGGGGCGAAAAACTGTTTTTT. This sequence encodes CASSRTRGGEKLFF.

The V gene is TRBV11-3, the J gene TRBJ2-3, with D unresolved. The V end was cut by 3 bases, the J end by 10 bases, with 20 bases between. Per germline, CDR1 SGHNT and CDR2 YENEEA. CDR3 length: 15 amino acids. The chain's CDR3 is CASSLSYGSPGSQYF. Here the CDR3 DNA reads TGTGCCAGCAGCTTGTCTTATGGCAGCCCCGGGTCGCAGTATTTT.

Relative to its sample, this clonotype is medium-sized. The chain carries TRBV19 and TRBJ2-2, with a weak D call TRBD1 (6 bases). The length of the CDR3 is 15 residues. CDR1 and CDR2 (germline): LNHDA, SQIVND (reference sequence). Trimming pared 7 bases from V and 7 bases from J, leaving 19 bases between. CDR3 coding DNA: TGTGCCAGTAACGGCCGGGACACAAGGGGCGGGGAGCTGTTTTTT. Translated, it gives CASNGRDTRGGELFF.

This clonotype has more than one count but fewer than ten. The chain combines TRBV30 with TRBJ1-1; 11 nucleotides line up with TRBD1. This CDR3 is built from 12 residues. V trimming: 8 bases; J trimming: 5 bases; junction bases outside the gene matches: 4. Germline V CDR1 and CDR2: GTSNPN, SVGIG (reference sequence). CDR3 sequence (DNA): TGTGCCGGGGACAGGGGGGAAACTGAAGCTTTCTTT. Encoded protein: CAGDRGETEAFF.

This clonotype was counted ten times or more. The V and J genes are TRBV19 and TRBJ1-5; possible D gene TRBD1, 5 bases. Germline CDR1 reads LNHDA; CDR2 reads SQIVND (reference sequence). V gave up 3 bases and J gave up 7 bases, with 10 bases separating them. The CDR3 runs to 13 residues. As DNA, the CDR3 is TGTGCCAGTAGTATGGGGCTGAGGCAGCCCCAGCATTTT. Translation gives CASSMGLRQPQHF.

By its share, this clonotype is medium-sized (0.01 to 0.1%). This chain links TRBV18 with TRBJ1-4; D gene ambiguous. In germline, CDR1 is KGHSH, CDR2 LQKENI. CDR3 size: 15 residues. V lost 0 bases and J lost 5, with 10 bases in between. Written as DNA, the CDR3 is TGTGCCAGCTCACCACCAGGCACAGAGAATGAAAAACTGTTTTTT. Translating it yields CASSPPGTENEKLFF. The variable domain in full, with the rest retrieved from reference TRBV18 and TRBJ1-4, is NAGVMQNPRHLVRRRGQEARLRCSPMKGHSHVYWYRQLPEEGLKFMVYLQKENIIDESGMPKERFSAEFPKEGPSILRIQQVVRGDSAAYFCASSPPGTENEKLFFGSGTQLSVL.

Within the sample, this clonotype is medium-sized. The CDR3 region has the DNA TGTGCCAGCAGCCCCGGACGGACCTCGGCCTATGGCTACACCTTC. Protein sequence: CASSPGRTSAYGYTF. V and J are TRBV6-6 and TRBJ1-2; D gene uncertain. Deletions cut 6 bases from V and 4 bases from J, with 18 bases between. Germline loops: CDR1 MNHNY, CDR2 SVGAGI (reference sequence). This CDR3 is 15 amino acids long.

This clonotype was detected only once. The chain carries TRBV6-5 and TRBJ1-6; D is uncertain. Germline V gene data show CDR1 as MNHEY and CDR2 as SVGAGI. The length of the CDR3 is 13 residues. The ends were cut back, 6 bases at V and 7 bases at J, with 10 bases in the middle. The CDR3 nucleotides are TGTGCCAGCAGACCCCGACCCAATTCACCCCTCCACTTT. Encoded protein: CASRPRPNSPLHF.

There are a few counts of this clonotype. This rearrangement joins TRBV28 to TRBJ2-7; TRBD1 matches at 8 bases. The CDR3 runs 14 residues. V lost 4 bases, J lost 3 bases, and 5 bases stayed unmatched. Germline assignment: CDR1 MDHEN and CDR2 SYDVKM. CDR3 nucleotide sequence: TGTGCCAGCAGTTCAGGGACAGGTTACTACGAGCAGTACTTC. Amino acids: CASSSGTGYYEQYF.

In this sample, this clonotype turned up a few times. The chain carries TRBV7-2 and TRBJ2-1, with 13 bases matching TRBD2. Trimming took 5 bases from V and 7 from J; bases not matched to a gene: 5. The CDR3 has 15 amino acids. The V gene's germline CDR1 is SGHTA and CDR2 FQGNSA. In nucleotides, the CDR3 is TGTGCCAGCAGCCCGACTAGCGGGAGGTTAAATGAGCAGTTCTTC. It encodes CASSPTSGRLNEQFF.